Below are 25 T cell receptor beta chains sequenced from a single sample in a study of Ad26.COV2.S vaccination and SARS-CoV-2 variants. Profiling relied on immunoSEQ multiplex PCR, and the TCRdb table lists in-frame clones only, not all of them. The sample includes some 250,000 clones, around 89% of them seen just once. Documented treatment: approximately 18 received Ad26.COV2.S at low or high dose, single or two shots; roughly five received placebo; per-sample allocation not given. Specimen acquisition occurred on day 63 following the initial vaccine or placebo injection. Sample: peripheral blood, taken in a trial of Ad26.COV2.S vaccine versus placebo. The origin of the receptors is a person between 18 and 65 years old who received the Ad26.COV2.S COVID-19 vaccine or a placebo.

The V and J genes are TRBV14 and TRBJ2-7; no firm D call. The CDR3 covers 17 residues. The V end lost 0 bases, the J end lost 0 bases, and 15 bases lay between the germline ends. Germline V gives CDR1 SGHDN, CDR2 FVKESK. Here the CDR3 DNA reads TGTGCCAGCAGCCAAGAGGGTCGTTGGAGCAACTCCTACGAGCAGTACTTC. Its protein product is CASSQEGRWSNSYEQYF. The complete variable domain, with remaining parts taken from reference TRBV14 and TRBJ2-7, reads EAGVTQFPSHSVIEKGQTVTLRCDPISGHDNLYWYRRVMGKEIKFLLHFVKESKQDESGMPNNRFLAERTGGTYSTLKVQPAELEDSGVYFCASSQEGRWSNSYEQYFGPGTRLTVT.

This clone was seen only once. CDR3 DNA: TGTGCCAGCAGTTACGTGGCAGAGCTCTATCAGCCCCAGCATTTT. Protein: CASSYVAELYQPQHF. The chain links TRBV6-5 to TRBJ1-5, with D uncertain. The CDR3 runs 15 residues. CDR1 is MNHEY, CDR2 SVGAGI, per germline. V shed 2 bases and J shed 5 bases, with 13 bases lying between them.

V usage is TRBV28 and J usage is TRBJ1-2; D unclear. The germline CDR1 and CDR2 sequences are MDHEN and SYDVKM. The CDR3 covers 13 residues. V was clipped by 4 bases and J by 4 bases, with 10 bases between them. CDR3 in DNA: TGTGCCAGCAGTTGGCTTGAGATCTATGGCTACACCTTC. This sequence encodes CASSWLEIYGYTF.

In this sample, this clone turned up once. CDR3 sequence: CSVSGTPTNTGELFF. In DNA, the CDR3 is TGCAGCGTTAGTGGGACCCCTACGAACACCGGGGAGCTGTTTTTT. This chain joins TRBV29-1 and TRBJ2-2; TRBD1 or TRBD2 may be the D gene (5 bases each). V gave up 5 bases and J gave up 0 bases, with 13 bases separating them. The CDR3 has 15 amino acids. Germline CDR1 is SQVTM and CDR2 is ANQGSEA.

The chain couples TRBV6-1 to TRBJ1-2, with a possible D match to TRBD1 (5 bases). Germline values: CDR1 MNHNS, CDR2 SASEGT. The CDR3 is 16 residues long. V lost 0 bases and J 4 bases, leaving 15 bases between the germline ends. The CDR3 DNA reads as TGTGCCAGCAGTGAAGCGGTGGAGGGACGACTCTATGGCTACACCTTC. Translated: CASSEAVEGRLYGYTF.

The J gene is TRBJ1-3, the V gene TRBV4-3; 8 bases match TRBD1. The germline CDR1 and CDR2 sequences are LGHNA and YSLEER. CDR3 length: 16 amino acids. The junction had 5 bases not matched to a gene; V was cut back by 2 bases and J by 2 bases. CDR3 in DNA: TGCGCCAGCAGCCAAACACAGGGGGTCGCTGGAAACACCATATATTTT. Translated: CASSQTQGVAGNTIYF.

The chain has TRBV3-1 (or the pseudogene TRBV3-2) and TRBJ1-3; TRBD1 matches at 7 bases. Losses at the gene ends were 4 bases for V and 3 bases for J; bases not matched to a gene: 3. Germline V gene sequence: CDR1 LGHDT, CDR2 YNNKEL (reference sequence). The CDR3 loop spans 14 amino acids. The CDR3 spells CASSPRGIGNTIYF. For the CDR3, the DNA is TGTGCCAGCAGCCCCAGGGGGATTGGAAACACCATATATTTT.

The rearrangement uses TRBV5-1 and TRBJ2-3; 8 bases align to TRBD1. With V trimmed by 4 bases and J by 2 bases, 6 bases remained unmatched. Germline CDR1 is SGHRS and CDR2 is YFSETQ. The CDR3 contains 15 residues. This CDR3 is CASSLSGGSTDTQYF. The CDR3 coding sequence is TGCGCCAGCAGCCTTTCAGGGGGCTCCACAGATACGCAGTATTTT.

CDR3 bases: TGTGCCAGCAGTTTCTACGGTGAAGCTTTCTTT. Amino acids: CASSFYGEAFF. The chain carries TRBV27 and TRBJ1-1; the D is unclear. The germline CDR1 and CDR2 sequences are MNHEY and SMNVEV (reference sequence). The CDR3 runs 11 residues. Trimming pared 3 bases from V and 7 bases from J, leaving 6 bases between.

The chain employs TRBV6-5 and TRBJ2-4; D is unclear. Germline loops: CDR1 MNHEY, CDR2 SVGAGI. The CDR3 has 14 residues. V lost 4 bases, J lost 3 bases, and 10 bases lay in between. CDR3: CASSSSAIKNIQYF. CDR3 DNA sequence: TGTGCCAGCAGTTCCTCGGCTATCAAAAACATTCAGTACTTC.

CDR3 sequence reads: CASSQLQDHTDTQYF. CDR3 bases: TGTGCCAGCAGCCAACTCCAGGACCACACAGATACGCAGTATTTT. The rearrangement joins TRBV14 to TRBJ2-3, with D uncertain. V was clipped by 2 bases and J by 2 bases, with 11 bases between them. CDR3 length equals 15 residues. Germline CDR1 reads SGHDN; CDR2 reads FVKESK.

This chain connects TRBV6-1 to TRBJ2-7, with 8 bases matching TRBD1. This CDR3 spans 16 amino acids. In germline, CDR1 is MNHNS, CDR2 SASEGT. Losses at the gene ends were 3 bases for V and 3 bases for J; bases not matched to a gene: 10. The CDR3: CASSDPVRGRIYEQYF. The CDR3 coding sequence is TGTGCCAGCAGTGACCCCGTCAGGGGGCGCATCTACGAGCAGTACTTC.

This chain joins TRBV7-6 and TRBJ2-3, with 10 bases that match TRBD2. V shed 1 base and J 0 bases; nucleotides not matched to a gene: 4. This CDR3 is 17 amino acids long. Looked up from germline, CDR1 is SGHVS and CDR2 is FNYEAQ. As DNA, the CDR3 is TGTGCCAGCAGCTTAGGGATAGCGGGGGGTAGCACAGATACGCAGTATTTT. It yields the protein CASSLGIAGGSTDTQYF.

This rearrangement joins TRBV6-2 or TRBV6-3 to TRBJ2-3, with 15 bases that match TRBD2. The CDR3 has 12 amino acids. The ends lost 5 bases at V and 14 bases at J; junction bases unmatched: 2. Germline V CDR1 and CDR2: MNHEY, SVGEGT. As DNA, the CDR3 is TGTGCCAGCAGTCAGGGACTAGCGGGAGGGTATTTT. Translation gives CASSQGLAGGYF.

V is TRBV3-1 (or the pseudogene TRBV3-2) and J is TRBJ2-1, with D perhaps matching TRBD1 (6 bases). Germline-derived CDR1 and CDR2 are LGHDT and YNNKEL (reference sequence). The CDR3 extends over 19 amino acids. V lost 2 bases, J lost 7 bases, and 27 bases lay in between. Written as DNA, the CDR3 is TGTGCCAGCAGCCAACGGGGACAATCGGGACCACCCCTCGGAAATGAGCAGTTCTTC. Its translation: CASSQRGQSGPPLGNEQFF.

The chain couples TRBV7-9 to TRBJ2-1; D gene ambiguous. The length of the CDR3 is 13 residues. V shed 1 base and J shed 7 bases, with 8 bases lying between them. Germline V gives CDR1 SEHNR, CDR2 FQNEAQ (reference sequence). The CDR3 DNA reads TGTGCCAGCAGCTTAGGCGGAAGAAATGAGCAGTTCTTC. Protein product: CASSLGGRNEQFF.

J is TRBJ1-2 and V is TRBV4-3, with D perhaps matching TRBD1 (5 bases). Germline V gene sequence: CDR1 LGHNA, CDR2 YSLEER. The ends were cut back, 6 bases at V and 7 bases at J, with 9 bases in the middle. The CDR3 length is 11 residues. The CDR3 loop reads CASRGVFGYTF. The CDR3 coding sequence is TGCGCCAGCAGGGGGGTGTTTGGCTACACCTTC.

The CDR3: CASSGGGPETQYF. The DNA of the CDR3 is TGCGCCAGCAGCGGCGGGGGACCTGAGACCCAGTACTTC. The rearrangement joins TRBV5-1 to TRBJ2-5; 7 bases line up with TRBD2. CDR1 and CDR2 from the germline V gene are SGHRS and YFSETQ. The V gene end was trimmed by 4 bases and the J gene end by 5 bases; junction bases not matched to a gene: 5. CDR3 length equals 13 residues.

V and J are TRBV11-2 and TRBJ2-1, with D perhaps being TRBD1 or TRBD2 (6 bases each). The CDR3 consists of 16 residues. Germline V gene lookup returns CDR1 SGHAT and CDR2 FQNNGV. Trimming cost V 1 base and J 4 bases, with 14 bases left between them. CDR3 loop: CASSLGGGFVYNEQFF. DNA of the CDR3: TGTGCCAGCAGCTTAGGAGGGGGGTTTGTTTACAATGAGCAGTTCTTC.

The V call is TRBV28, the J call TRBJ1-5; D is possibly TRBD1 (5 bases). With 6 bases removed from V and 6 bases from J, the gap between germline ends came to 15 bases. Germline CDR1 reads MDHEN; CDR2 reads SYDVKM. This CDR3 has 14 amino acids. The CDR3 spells CASRPGTLGQPQHF. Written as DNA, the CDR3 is TGTGCCAGCAGGCCCGGGACGTTAGGTCAGCCCCAGCATTTT.

The CDR3 DNA reads as TGTGCCAGTAGTTCCCGACAGGGGTTCAATCAGCCCCAGCATTTT. As protein: CASSSRQGFNQPQHF. The V and J genes are TRBV19 and TRBJ1-5; 8 bases are shared with TRBD1. CDR3 length equals 15 residues. Germline V gives CDR1 LNHDA, CDR2 SQIVND (reference sequence). V lost 5 bases and J lost 3; bases outside the gene matches: 6.

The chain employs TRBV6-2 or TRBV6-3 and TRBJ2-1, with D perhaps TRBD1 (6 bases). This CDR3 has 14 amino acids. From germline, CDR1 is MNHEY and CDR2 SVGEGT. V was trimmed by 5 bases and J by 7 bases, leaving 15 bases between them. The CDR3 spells CASSRWGQINEQFF. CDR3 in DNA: TGTGCCAGCAGTAGGTGGGGACAAATTAATGAGCAGTTCTTC.

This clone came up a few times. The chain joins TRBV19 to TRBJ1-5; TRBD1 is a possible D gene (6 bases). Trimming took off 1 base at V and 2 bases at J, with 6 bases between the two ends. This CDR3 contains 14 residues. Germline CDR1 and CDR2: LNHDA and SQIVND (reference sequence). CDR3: CASSIAGGNQPQHF. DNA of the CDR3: TGTGCCAGTAGTATAGCAGGGGGCAATCAGCCCCAGCATTTT.

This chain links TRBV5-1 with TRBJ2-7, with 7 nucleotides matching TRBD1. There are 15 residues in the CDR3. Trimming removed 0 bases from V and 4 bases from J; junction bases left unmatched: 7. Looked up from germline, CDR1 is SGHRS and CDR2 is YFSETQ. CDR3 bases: TGCGCCAGCAGCTTGGATGTGGGACAGATTTACGAGCAGTACTTC. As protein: CASSLDVGQIYEQYF.

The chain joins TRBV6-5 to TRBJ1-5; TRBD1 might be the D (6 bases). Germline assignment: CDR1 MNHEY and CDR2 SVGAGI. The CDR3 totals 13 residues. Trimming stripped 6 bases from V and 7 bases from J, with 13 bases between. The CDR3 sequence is CASSVQGGQPQHF. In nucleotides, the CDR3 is TGTGCCAGCAGCGTACAGGGTGGGCAGCCCCAGCATTTT.